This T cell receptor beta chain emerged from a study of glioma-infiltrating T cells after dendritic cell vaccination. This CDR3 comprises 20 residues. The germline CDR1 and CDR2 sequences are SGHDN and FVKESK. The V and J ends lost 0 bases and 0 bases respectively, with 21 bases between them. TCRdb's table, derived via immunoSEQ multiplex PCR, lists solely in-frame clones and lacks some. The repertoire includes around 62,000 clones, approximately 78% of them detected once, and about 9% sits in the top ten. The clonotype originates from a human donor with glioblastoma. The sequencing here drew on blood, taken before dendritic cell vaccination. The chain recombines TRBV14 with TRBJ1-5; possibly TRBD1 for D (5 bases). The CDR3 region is CASSQERGGAREYSNQPQHF. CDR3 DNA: TGTGCCAGCAGCCAAGAACGCGGCGGGGCCCGGGAGTATAGCAATCAGCCCCAGCATTTT.